The present T cell receptor (beta chain) was sequenced within a study of blood T cell repertoires in COVID-19. Study-level background: COVID-19 samples from acute and convalescent phases originated in the United States, Italy and Spain. Sample material is recorded as cDNA or gDNA derived from T cells, B-cell-depleted T cells, or PBMCs.

Enrollees, roughly 18 to 90 years old, lived in about two dozen US areas. Cohort assignment relied on participant-reported clinical history. TCRdb's table, derived via immunoSEQ multiplex PCR, lists solely in-frame clones and lacks some. The sample carries 310,000 or so clones, about 87% recorded once. Germline CDR1 reads MDHEN; CDR2 reads SYDVKM. The V end was cut by 0 bases, the J end by 4 bases, with 13 bases between. CDR3 length: 16 amino acids. The chain has TRBV28 and TRBJ2-1; maybe TRBD1 (5 bases). The sequence came from a young woman who had recovered from COVID-19. Sample: PBMCs or T cells enriched from blood (not recorded which). The CDR3 reads CASSLWGQYRYNEQFF. CDR3 bases: TGTGCCAGCAGTTTATGGGGGCAGTACCGGTACAATGAGCAGTTCTTC.